These 15 T cell receptor beta chains came from one sample sequenced in a study of beta chain features in type 1 diabetes. Study-wide points: A moderate, significant TCRB CDR3 shortening appeared in type 1 diabetes across four CD4+ subsets.

No antigen has been identified for these receptors. TCRB transcripts that were expressed got sequenced, as all of the isolated RNA had been reverse transcribed. Using immunoSEQ multiplex PCR, the repertoire was profiled, and TCRdb retains in-frame clones only, with some absent. The sample includes almost 350,000 clones, approximately 9.9% of them seen just once. Sequenced: central memory CD4+ T cells from blood. The receptors come from a man younger than 40 with type 1 diabetes.

CDR3 in amino acids: CASSLPSEVAGGVTQYF. In nucleotides, the CDR3 is TGTGCCAGCAGCTTACCCAGCGAGGTAGCGGGGGGGGTTACGCAGTATTTT. The chain combines TRBV7-9 with TRBJ2-3, with TRBD2 matching over 11 bases. The CDR3 contains 17 residues. Germline values: CDR1 SEHNR, CDR2 FQNEAQ (reference sequence). With V trimmed by 2 bases and J by 8 bases, 12 bases remained unmatched.

This chain uses TRBV7-9 with TRBJ2-3; D call uncertain. V was cut by 1 base and J by 6 bases, with 8 bases left in between. This CDR3 region has 13 residues. Germline V CDR1 and CDR2: SEHNR, FQNEAQ (reference sequence). The CDR3 bases are TGTGCCAGCAGCTTAGTAGAGTGGGATACGCAGTATTTT. The encoded protein is CASSLVEWDTQYF.

This clone was seen only a few times. The V call is TRBV4-1, the J call TRBJ2-7, with TRBD1 matching 8 bases. Losses at the gene ends were 8 bases for V and 2 bases for J; bases not matched to a gene: 11. Germline V lookup: CDR1 MGHRA, CDR2 YSYEKL. This CDR3 spans 15 amino acids. CDR3: CASWTPGQDPYEQYF. In DNA form, the CDR3 reads TGCGCCAGCTGGACCCCGGGACAGGACCCCTACGAGCAGTACTTC.

This clone occurred a few times. The chain carries TRBV5-1 and TRBJ2-3; TRBD2 matches at 10 bases. CDR3 length equals 16 residues. The trim removed 4 bases at V and 5 bases at J, leaving 10 bases unmatched. Germline values: CDR1 SGHRS, CDR2 YFSETQ. The CDR3 reads CASSGTAGGHGDTQYF. DNA for the CDR3: TGCGCCAGCAGCGGAACAGCGGGGGGGCATGGAGATACGCAGTATTTT.

This clone was recorded a few times. In nucleotides, the CDR3 is TGCGCCAGCAGCCAAGATCCCGGCGGGGGACTGACTCAGCCCCAGCATTTT. This codes for CASSQDPGGGLTQPQHF. The gene calls are TRBV4-1 and TRBJ1-5; D might be TRBD1 (5 bases). CDR1 MGHRA and CDR2 YSYEKL come from the germline V gene. Between the trimmed V and J ends, which lost 0 bases and 6 bases, there was a span of 18 bases. This CDR3 spans 17 amino acids.

The rearrangement uses TRBV18 and TRBJ2-2; no reliable D call. Germline-derived CDR1 and CDR2 are KGHSH and LQKENI. This CDR3 spans 16 amino acids. V lost 0 bases and J 2 bases, leaving 10 bases between the germline ends. Written as DNA, the CDR3 is TGTGCCAGCTCACCACCGGCTTCCTCCAACACCGGGGAGCTGTTTTTT. Residues: CASSPPASSNTGELFF.

This chain connects TRBV25-1 to TRBJ1-1, with a tentative D call TRBD1 (5 bases). Germline values: CDR1 MGHDK, CDR2 SYGVNS. The CDR3 consists of 15 residues. V was shortened by 5 bases and J by 5 bases, with 18 bases between the two germline ends. In DNA form, the CDR3 reads TGTGCCAGCAGTCTTGACACCGGGGCTAAGACTGAAGCTTTCTTT. Translation: CASSLDTGAKTEAFF. Full variable domain (rest looked up from reference TRBV25-1 and TRBJ1-1): EADIYQTPRYLVIGTGKKITLECSQTMGHDKMYWYQQDPGMELHLIHYSYGVNSTEKGDLSSESTVSRIRTEHFPLTLESARPSHTSQYLCASSLDTGAKTEAFFGQGTRLTVV.

This clone was detected a few times. The rearrangement joins TRBV27 to TRBJ1-5; 7 bases agree with TRBD1. CDR1 is MNHEY, CDR2 SMNVEV, per germline (reference sequence). This CDR3 is built from 16 residues. V lost 3 bases to trimming and J lost 4 bases; unmatched junction nucleotides: 9. CDR3 sequence reads: CASSLHDRVRNQPQHF. CDR3 coding DNA: TGTGCCAGCAGTTTGCACGACAGGGTACGGAATCAGCCCCAGCATTTT.

This rearrangement joins TRBV4-3 to TRBJ1-5; tentative D call: TRBD1 (5 bases). The germline V gene encodes CDR1 LGHNA and CDR2 YSLEER. The CDR3 has 15 amino acids. The germline V and J ends were trimmed by 0 bases and 7 bases, with 13 bases remaining between them. The CDR3 reads CASSQDPAGLQPQHF. The DNA for the CDR3 is TGCGCCAGCAGCCAAGATCCCGCAGGGTTACAGCCCCAGCATTTT.

The chain carries TRBV5-1 and TRBJ2-6; D is uncertain. Trimming took off 2 bases at V and 2 bases at J, with 8 bases between the two ends. This CDR3 spans 15 amino acids. CDR1 and CDR2 (germline): SGHRS, YFSETQ. The CDR3 DNA sequence: TGCGCCAGCAGCTTATTCATCACTGGGGCCAACGTCCTGACTTTC. Its protein is CASSLFITGANVLTF.

There are a few counts of this clone. This sequence joins TRBV19 and TRBJ1-2; D not resolved. The CDR3 consists of 13 residues. The germline gives CDR1 LNHDA, CDR2 SQIVND (reference sequence). Trimming took 5 bases from V and 3 from J, leaving 10 bases between them. CDR3 sequence reads: CASSWREHYGYTF. Written as DNA, the CDR3 is TGTGCCAGTAGTTGGAGGGAGCACTATGGCTACACCTTC.

The table lists this clone with many counts. This chain uses TRBV5-6 with TRBJ2-1; D unclear. V was trimmed by 0 bases and J by 9 bases, leaving 10 bases between them. From germline, CDR1 is SGHDT and CDR2 YYEEEE. The CDR3 is made up of 13 amino acids. The CDR3 region is CASSLGAAREQFF. DNA for the CDR3: TGTGCCAGCAGCTTGGGGGCGGCACGTGAGCAGTTCTTC.

V and J are TRBV9 and TRBJ2-5, with D possibly called TRBD1 or TRBD2 (5 bases each). The CDR3 runs to 16 residues. The V end lost 4 bases, the J end lost 1 base, and 17 bases lay between the germline ends. Germline-derived CDR1 and CDR2 are SGDLS and YYNGEE. This CDR3 reads CASSQSPHGAQETQYF. As DNA, the CDR3 is TGTGCCAGCAGCCAATCCCCTCACGGGGCCCAAGAGACCCAGTACTTC.

The V and J genes are TRBV13 and TRBJ1-1; 9 positions agree with TRBD1. Trimming at V came to 5 bases and at J to 3 bases, leaving 10 bases not matched to a gene. Germline loops: CDR1 PRHDT, CDR2 FYEKMQ (reference sequence). The CDR3 has 16 residues. CDR3 DNA sequence: TGTGCCAGCAGCCAAAACATACAGGGGGCGGACACTGAAGCTTTCTTT. It codes for CASSQNIQGADTEAFF.

This clone was counted a few times. The rearrangement joins TRBV7-2 to TRBJ2-3; 9 nucleotides line up with TRBD2. The germline gives CDR1 SGHTA, CDR2 FQGNSA. This CDR3 has 17 amino acids. J lost 2 bases, V lost 0 bases, and 6 bases had no gene match. The chain's CDR3 is CASSLAVLAGYTDTQYF. The CDR3 DNA is TGTGCCAGCAGCTTAGCGGTCCTAGCGGGGTACACAGATACGCAGTATTTT.